The 5 T cell receptor beta chains reported below all come from one sample, sequenced in a study of T cells expressing NK-cell markers (dated by TCRdb to the early 2020s). Library preparation was by 5' RACE. TCRdb records Illumina HiSeq 2000 as the sequencer. Each CDR3 protein sequence appears as one entry after TCRdb reprocessed the reads, and no DNA is included. The data table for this sample lists a few hundred thousand distinct CDR3 sequences. The ten top clones hold around 5.2% of the sample. Sequencing was performed on blood T cells: a sorted CD56 or NKG2C T cell subset, CD4+ or CD8+ T cells, or bulk PBMC T cells (not recorded which). The receptors originated from a man aged 18-75 years in good health.

The rearrangement uses TRBV5-1 and TRBJ1-1; TCRdb indicates TRBD1, and absent DNA this call remains unverified. This CDR3 region has 16 residues. Germline lookup yields CDR1 SGHRS and CDR2 YFSETQ. The CDR3 sequence is CASSSRQGGLYTEAFF.

This chain links TRBV15 with TRBJ2-7; TCRdb reports TRBD2, a call that lacks DNA to check it against. The CDR3 is made up of 15 amino acids. The germline V gene has CDR1 LNHNV and CDR2 YYDKDF (reference sequence). The CDR3: CATSRQGTPSHEQYF.

The chain combines TRBV3-1 with TRBJ2-3. This CDR3 has 14 amino acids. The germline V gene has CDR1 LGHDT and CDR2 YNNKEL (reference sequence). CDR3 loop: CASSHGTRLDTQYF.

This chain links TRBV5-1 with TRBJ1-6; there is no DNA to check the TCRdb D call of TRBD1. CDR1 SGHRS and CDR2 YFSETQ come from the germline V gene. This CDR3 has 14 residues. Here the CDR3 reads CASSPTGARSPLHF.

The chain carries TRBV12-5 and TRBJ2-1; TCRdb outputs TRBD2, but without DNA this stays unchecked. Germline V lookup: CDR1 LGHNT, CDR2 FRNRAP. The CDR3 runs 18 residues. The CDR3 here is CASGALWAGGLSYNEQFF.